The table lists the clone carrying this T cell receptor beta chain with many counts. Its antigen remains unidentified. This entry is derived from a study of early T cells in non-severe SARS-CoV-2 infection. At the level of the study: Chains were not paired, and sequencing was done on bulk RNA from unsorted whole blood. Whole-study results and caveats: VDJdb-based annotation leaned toward anti-spike CD8 responses and missed private and CD4 specificities.

The V gene end was trimmed by 5 bases and the J gene end by 5 bases; junction bases not matched to a gene: 10. The CDR3 sequence is 16 residues long. Germline lookup yields CDR1 SGHVS and CDR2 FNYEAQ. As part of library construction, unique molecular identifiers were attached to individual cDNA molecules. TCRdb redid the calling of the 5' RACE reads with MiXCR, one entry per CDR3 protein. The data contain approximately 50,000 distinct CDR3 sequences, around 9.1% of them singletons. The chain is built from TRBV7-6 and TRBJ2-2; 8 nucleotides line up with TRBD1. This receptor was identified in an adult who was a healthcare worker with PCR-confirmed SARS-CoV-2 infection or an uninfected control (not recorded which). The specimen sequenced was whole blood. The DNA for the CDR3 is TGTGCCAGCAGCCCAGTTCCGGGACAGGAGACCGGGGAGCTGTTTTTT. Protein: CASSPVPGQETGELFF. Filled out from reference TRBV7-6 and TRBJ2-2, the complete variable domain reads GAGVSQSPRYKVTKRGQDVALRCDPISGHVSLYWYRQALGQGPEFLTYFNYEAQQDKSGLPNDRFSAERPEGSISTLTIQRTEQRDSAMYRCASSPVPGQETGELFFGEGSRLTVL.